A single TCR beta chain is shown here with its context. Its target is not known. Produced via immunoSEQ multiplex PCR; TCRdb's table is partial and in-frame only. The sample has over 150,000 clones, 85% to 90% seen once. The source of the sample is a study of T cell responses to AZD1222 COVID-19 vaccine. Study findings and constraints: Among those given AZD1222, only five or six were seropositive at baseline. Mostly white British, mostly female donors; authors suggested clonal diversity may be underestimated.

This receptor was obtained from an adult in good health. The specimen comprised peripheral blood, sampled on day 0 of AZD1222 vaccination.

This chain's CDR3 is CASSQDRLSNYGYTF. The CDR3 coding sequence is TGTGCCAGCAGCCAAGACCGTCTATCTAACTATGGCTACACCTTC. The V call is TRBV4-2, the J call TRBJ1-2; D is uncertain. The CDR3 spans 15 residues. Germline CDR1 and CDR2: LGHNA and YNFKEQ. Trimming took off 0 bases at V and 0 bases at J, with 8 bases between the two ends.